This T cell receptor (beta chain) was documented in a study of cytomegalovirus exposure and HLA in healthy donors. Study details: An earlier analysis identified approximately 110 million unique TCR beta sequences in about 170 million T cells. Study-level points and caveats: Among TCR beta chains, those listed as cytomegalovirus-associated numbered some 160. TRBV6-2, TRBV6-3 and some other V segments were excluded as indistinguishable.

Concerning this clone: Its matching antigen is unknown.

Trimming left V 1 base short and J 1 base short, with 8 bases between. In germline, CDR1 is SGHAT, CDR2 FQNNGV. There are 14 residues in the CDR3. PCR employed 60 Vbeta and 13 Jbeta primers. The repertoire was sequenced with immunoSEQ multiplex PCR; TCRdb's copy has only in-frame clones and lacks some. This table holds some 170,000 clones, around 77% found once. The TCR originated in a man in his 60s in good health and CMV-seronegative. This sequence joins TRBV11-2 and TRBJ2-7; D gene unclear. The source material was PBMCs. The CDR3 loop reads CASSLVPQSYEQYF. In DNA form, the CDR3 reads TGTGCCAGCAGCTTAGTTCCTCAGTCCTACGAGCAGTACTTC.